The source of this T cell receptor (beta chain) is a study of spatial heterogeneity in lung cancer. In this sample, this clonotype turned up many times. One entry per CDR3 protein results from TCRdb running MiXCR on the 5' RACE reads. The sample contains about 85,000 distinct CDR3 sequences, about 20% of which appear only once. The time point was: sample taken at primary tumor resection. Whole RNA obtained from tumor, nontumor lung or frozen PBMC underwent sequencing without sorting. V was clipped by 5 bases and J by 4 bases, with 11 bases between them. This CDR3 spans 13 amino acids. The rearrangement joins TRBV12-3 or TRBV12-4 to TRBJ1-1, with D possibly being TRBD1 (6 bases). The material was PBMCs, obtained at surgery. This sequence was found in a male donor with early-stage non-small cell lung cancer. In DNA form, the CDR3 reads TGTGCCAGCAGTGGGAGGGGGACCACTGAAGCTTTCTTT. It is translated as CASSGRGTTEAFF.